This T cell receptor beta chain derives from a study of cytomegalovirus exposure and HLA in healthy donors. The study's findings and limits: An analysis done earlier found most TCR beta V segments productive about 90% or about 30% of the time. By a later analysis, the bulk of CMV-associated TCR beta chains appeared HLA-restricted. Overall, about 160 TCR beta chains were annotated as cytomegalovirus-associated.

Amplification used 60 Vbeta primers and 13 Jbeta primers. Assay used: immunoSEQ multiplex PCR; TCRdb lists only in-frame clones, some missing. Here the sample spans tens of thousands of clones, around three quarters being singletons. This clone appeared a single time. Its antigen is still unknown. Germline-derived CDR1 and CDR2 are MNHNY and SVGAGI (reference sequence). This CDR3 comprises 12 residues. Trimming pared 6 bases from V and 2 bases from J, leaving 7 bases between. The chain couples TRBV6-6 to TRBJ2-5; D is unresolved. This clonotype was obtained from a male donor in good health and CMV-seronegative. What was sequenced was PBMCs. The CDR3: CASSPFQETQYF. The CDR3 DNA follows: TGTGCCAGCAGCCCTTTTCAAGAGACCCAGTACTTC.